A selection of T cell receptor beta chains follows, all from one sample in a study of shared clonotypes between healthy human individuals. TCRdb's table, derived via immunoSEQ multiplex PCR, lists solely in-frame clones and lacks some. Of about 2.4 million clones listed, over 85% are singletons. The specimen sequenced was naive CD4+ T cells from PBMCs. These receptors were obtained from a man between 18 and 35 years old in good health. Some clones in this sample may be carry-over from other donors' samples. CDR3s include the opening cysteine and the closing phenylalanine or tryptophan. The D gene is left open where the match is weak. Clone size appears in some rows only: once, few, many, or a class for an expanded clone.

cdr3_nt: TGCGCCAGCAGCTTGGCTGAGGGGGCGAAGCCCCAGCATTTT
cdr3_aa: CASSLAEGAKPQHF
clone_size: .
v_call: TRBV5-1
d_call: TRBD1
j_call: TRBJ1-5

cdr3_nt: TGTGCCAGTATCTTCAAGGGGGACACCGGGGAGCTGTTTTTT
cdr3_aa: CASIFKGDTGELFF
clone_size: .
v_call: TRBV19
d_call: .
j_call: TRBJ2-2

cdr3_nt: TGTGCCAGCAGGAGGGGGGGCACCGGGGAGCTGTTTTTT
cdr3_aa: CASRRGGTGELFF
clone_size: .
v_call: TRBV28
d_call: .
j_call: TRBJ2-2

cdr3_nt: TGTGCCCCGGGGTGGGAAGCCAGGGGACGAAATCAGCCCCAGCATTTT
cdr3_aa: CAPGWEARGRNQPQHF
clone_size: .
v_call: TRBV27
d_call: .
j_call: TRBJ1-5

cdr3_nt: TGTGCCAGCAGTGGGTACAACTCCTACAATGAGCAGTTCTTC
cdr3_aa: CASSGYNSYNEQFF
clone_size: .
v_call: TRBV28
d_call: .
j_call: TRBJ2-1

cdr3_nt: TGTGCCAGCAGTCCCTGGGGCAGGGACCACGAGCAGTACTTC
cdr3_aa: CASSPWGRDHEQYF
clone_size: .
v_call: TRBV28
d_call: .
j_call: TRBJ2-7

cdr3_nt: TGTGCCAGCAGCTTAGCGCTGGCGGCCTACAATGAGCAGTTCTTC
cdr3_aa: CASSLALAAYNEQFF
clone_size: .
v_call: TRBV7-6
d_call: .
j_call: TRBJ2-1

cdr3_nt: TGCGCCAGCAGCTGGGACCCTCAAGGCTCAGGCACAGATACGCAGTATTTT
cdr3_aa: CASSWDPQGSGTDTQYF
clone_size: .
v_call: TRBV5-1
d_call: .
j_call: TRBJ2-3

cdr3_nt: TGCGCCAGCAGCCAGGGTTTCTACAGGGTACCGCCTGAAGCTTTCTTT
cdr3_aa: CASSQGFYRVPPEAFF
clone_size: .
v_call: TRBV4-1
d_call: .
j_call: TRBJ1-1

cdr3_nt: TGTGCCAGCAGCTTAAAGGTGGCTAGCGGGACCTACGAGCAGTACTTC
cdr3_aa: CASSLKVASGTYEQYF
clone_size: .
v_call: TRBV7-3
d_call: TRBD2
j_call: TRBJ2-7

cdr3_nt: TGTGCCAGCAGTTCTCGACTAGCGGGAAAGTACAATGAGCAGTTCTTC
cdr3_aa: CASSSRLAGKYNEQFF
clone_size: .
v_call: TRBV2
d_call: TRBD2
j_call: TRBJ2-1

cdr3_nt: TGTGCCAGCAGCTCCAGGAACGGCTATGGCTACACCTTC
cdr3_aa: CASSSRNGYGYTF
clone_size: few
v_call: TRBV7-3
d_call: .
j_call: TRBJ1-2

cdr3_nt: TGTGCCAGCAGCCCGGACCTTATTGAAGCTTTCTTT
cdr3_aa: CASSPDLIEAFF
clone_size: .
v_call: TRBV5-5
d_call: .
j_call: TRBJ1-1

cdr3_nt: TGTGCCACCAGCAGAGATGGGGGTGATGTGGGCTATGGCTACACCTTC
cdr3_aa: CATSRDGGDVGYGYTF
clone_size: .
v_call: TRBV15
d_call: .
j_call: TRBJ1-2

cdr3_nt: TGTGCCAGCAGTAAAGGACTGGGCTCCTACAATGAGCAGTTCTTC
cdr3_aa: CASSKGLGSYNEQFF
clone_size: .
v_call: TRBV6-6
d_call: .
j_call: TRBJ2-1

cdr3_nt: TGTGCCAGCAGCCGTGGACAAGGCCAGCCCCAGCATTTT
cdr3_aa: CASSRGQGQPQHF
clone_size: .
v_call: TRBV2
d_call: .
j_call: TRBJ1-5

cdr3_nt: TGTGCCAGCAGCCCCGATGTGGGGGCAGCTTTCTTT
cdr3_aa: CASSPDVGAAFF
clone_size: once
v_call: TRBV7-9
d_call: .
j_call: TRBJ1-1

cdr3_nt: TGTGCCAGCAGCTTATCGCTTAACCGCGCGGGAAGCTCCTACAATGAGCAGTTCTTC
cdr3_aa: CASSLSLNRAGSSYNEQFF
clone_size: .
v_call: TRBV13
d_call: .
j_call: TRBJ2-1

cdr3_nt: TGTGCCAGCAGTCCCGGGACAGGTTACGAGCAGTACTTC
cdr3_aa: CASSPGTGYEQYF
clone_size: once
v_call: TRBV28
d_call: TRBD1
j_call: TRBJ2-7

cdr3_nt: TGTGCCAGCAGTGGACAGGCCCAGGTAGGCACTGAAGCTTTCTTT
cdr3_aa: CASSGQAQVGTEAFF
clone_size: .
v_call: TRBV2
d_call: .
j_call: TRBJ1-1

cdr3_nt: TGTGCCAGCAGTTTACGACGAGGTAGCGGAGCAAATTGGCAGTATTTT
cdr3_aa: CASSLRRGSGANWQYF
clone_size: .
v_call: TRBV27
d_call: .
j_call: TRBJ2-3

cdr3_nt: TGTGCCAGCAGGACGGACCACACTGAAGCTTTCTTT
cdr3_aa: CASRTDHTEAFF
clone_size: .
v_call: TRBV2
d_call: .
j_call: TRBJ1-1

cdr3_nt: TGTGCCAGCAGAATACCGGGACAGGGGGCGTACGAGCAGTACTTC
cdr3_aa: CASRIPGQGAYEQYF
clone_size: once
v_call: TRBV28
d_call: TRBD1
j_call: TRBJ2-7

cdr3_nt: TGCGCCAGCAGCCAAGGCACAGGGAAGTACGAGCAGTACTTC
cdr3_aa: CASSQGTGKYEQYF
clone_size: .
v_call: TRBV4-1
d_call: .
j_call: TRBJ2-7

cdr3_nt: TGTGCCAGCAGTTTTCGGGGAGGGATCTCTGGAAACACCATATATTTT
cdr3_aa: CASSFRGGISGNTIYF
clone_size: .
v_call: TRBV28
d_call: .
j_call: TRBJ1-3

cdr3_nt: TGTGCCAGCAGCAAAGCGAGGGGTGTTGAGCAGTTCTTC
cdr3_aa: CASSKARGVEQFF
clone_size: .
v_call: TRBV21-1
d_call: .
j_call: TRBJ2-1

cdr3_nt: TGCGCCAGCAGCTTGGGACTGGGAACGAGTACCCAGTACTTC
cdr3_aa: CASSLGLGTSTQYF
clone_size: .
v_call: TRBV5-1
d_call: .
j_call: TRBJ2-5

cdr3_nt: TGTGCCAGCACCATAGGACAGGGGGATGGCTACACCTTC
cdr3_aa: CASTIGQGDGYTF
clone_size: .
v_call: TRBV28
d_call: TRBD1
j_call: TRBJ1-2

cdr3_nt: TGTGCCAGCAGCGTAGTTTCGGACTCCCCGTTGTACGAGCAGTACTTC
cdr3_aa: CASSVVSDSPLYEQYF
clone_size: .
v_call: TRBV9
d_call: .
j_call: TRBJ2-7

cdr3_nt: TGCGCCAGCAGCTTGGGAGGACAATCATTCTCTGGAAACACCATATATTTT
cdr3_aa: CASSLGGQSFSGNTIYF
clone_size: .
v_call: TRBV5-1
d_call: .
j_call: TRBJ1-3

cdr3_nt: TGTGCCAGCAGTGTCAGGGCGGACGAAAAACTGTTTTTT
cdr3_aa: CASSVRADEKLFF
clone_size: .
v_call: TRBV6-1
d_call: .
j_call: TRBJ1-4

cdr3_nt: TGCGCCAGCCGGGACAGCCCGAACACCGGGGAGCTGTTTTTT
cdr3_aa: CASRDSPNTGELFF
clone_size: .
v_call: TRBV10-1
d_call: TRBD1
j_call: TRBJ2-2

cdr3_nt: TGTGCCAGCAGTTTCCGTTCTCCGGGGACGCAAAAGCAGTACTTC
cdr3_aa: CASSFRSPGTQKQYF
clone_size: .
v_call: TRBV27
d_call: .
j_call: TRBJ2-7

cdr3_nt: TGCGCCAGCAGCTTGGGGCAGGGCGGAGGAAACACCATATATTTT
cdr3_aa: CASSLGQGGGNTIYF
clone_size: .
v_call: TRBV5-1
d_call: .
j_call: TRBJ1-3

cdr3_nt: TGTGCCAGCAGTGGACAAGAGACCCAGTACTTC
cdr3_aa: CASSGQETQYF
clone_size: .
v_call: TRBV6-1
d_call: .
j_call: TRBJ2-5

cdr3_nt: TGTGCCTGGAGTGTACGCAAGTCCTACGAGCAGTACTTC
cdr3_aa: CAWSVRKSYEQYF
clone_size: .
v_call: TRBV30
d_call: .
j_call: TRBJ2-7

cdr3_nt: TGTGCCAGCAGCTTGACAGCGATGAACACTGAAGCTTTCTTT
cdr3_aa: CASSLTAMNTEAFF
clone_size: .
v_call: TRBV11-2
d_call: .
j_call: TRBJ1-1

cdr3_nt: TGTGCCAGCTCTTCGGGACCGCTTAATCAGCCCCAGCATTTT
cdr3_aa: CASSSGPLNQPQHF
clone_size: .
v_call: TRBV18
d_call: .
j_call: TRBJ1-5

cdr3_nt: TGTGCCAGCAGGAGACAAGGTGGAAACACCATATATTTT
cdr3_aa: CASRRQGGNTIYF
clone_size: .
v_call: TRBV6-1
d_call: .
j_call: TRBJ1-3

cdr3_nt: TGCGCCAGCAGCCAAGGACCTACCTCGAGGGCAGATACGCAGTATTTT
cdr3_aa: CASSQGPTSRADTQYF
clone_size: .
v_call: TRBV4-3
d_call: .
j_call: TRBJ2-3

cdr3_nt: TGTGCCAGCAGCTTATTCCCACAGGGGCGAACCGGGGAGCTGTTTTTT
cdr3_aa: CASSLFPQGRTGELFF
clone_size: .
v_call: TRBV7-3
d_call: TRBD1
j_call: TRBJ2-2

cdr3_nt: TGTGCCAGCAGGCCCGGGACTAGCTCCTACGAGCAGTACTTC
cdr3_aa: CASRPGTSSYEQYF
clone_size: once
v_call: TRBV6-5
d_call: TRBD2
j_call: TRBJ2-7

cdr3_nt: TGCAGCGTTTGGGGGGCGGGGCCAACTGAAGCTTTCTTT
cdr3_aa: CSVWGAGPTEAFF
clone_size: .
v_call: TRBV29-1
d_call: .
j_call: TRBJ1-1

cdr3_nt: TGTGCCAGCAGCTCCTCGGGTACGCAGTATTTT
cdr3_aa: CASSSSGTQYF
clone_size: .
v_call: TRBV14
d_call: .
j_call: TRBJ2-3

cdr3_nt: TGTGCCAGCAGCCCAATGGGTCGGACCGTCGTGGGGGAGCTGTTTTTT
cdr3_aa: CASSPMGRTVVGELFF
clone_size: .
v_call: TRBV5-4
d_call: .
j_call: TRBJ2-2

cdr3_nt: TGTGCCAGCAGCGACCGGGGGGTCTTAAAACCTGAAGCTTTCTTT
cdr3_aa: CASSDRGVLKPEAFF
clone_size: once
v_call: TRBV28
d_call: .
j_call: TRBJ1-1

cdr3_nt: TGCGCCAGCAGCTTGGACGGCGGGGTGAGCACAGATACGCAGTATTTT
cdr3_aa: CASSLDGGVSTDTQYF
clone_size: .
v_call: TRBV5-1
d_call: .
j_call: TRBJ2-3

cdr3_nt: TGCGCCAGCAGCCAAGTCCTAGCGGGAGGCGAGCAGTACTTC
cdr3_aa: CASSQVLAGGEQYF
clone_size: .
v_call: TRBV4-1
d_call: TRBD2
j_call: TRBJ2-7

cdr3_nt: TGCGCCAGCGCCATGCTAGCGGAAATCCAAGAGACCCAGTACTTC
cdr3_aa: CASAMLAEIQETQYF
clone_size: .
v_call: TRBV5-1
d_call: TRBD2
j_call: TRBJ2-5

cdr3_nt: TGTGCCAGCAGTTTATTGGGCACACAAGAGACCCAGTACTTC
cdr3_aa: CASSLLGTQETQYF
clone_size: .
v_call: TRBV27
d_call: .
j_call: TRBJ2-5

cdr3_nt: TGCGCCAGCAGCCCCGGGTTGGCAGGGGTAGGCTACACCTTC
cdr3_aa: CASSPGLAGVGYTF
clone_size: .
v_call: TRBV5-1
d_call: .
j_call: TRBJ1-2

cdr3_nt: TGTGCCAGCACTCACCGCGACAGCCGAAACACCATATATTTT
cdr3_aa: CASTHRDSRNTIYF
clone_size: .
v_call: TRBV28
d_call: .
j_call: TRBJ1-3

cdr3_nt: TGTGCCAGCAGCCGGGGGCGGGTCACTGAAGCTTTCTTT
cdr3_aa: CASSRGRVTEAFF
clone_size: .
v_call: TRBV11-1
d_call: .
j_call: TRBJ1-1

cdr3_nt: TGTGCCAGCTCACTTTATACGACAGGGTTTCAAGATACGCAGTATTTT
cdr3_aa: CASSLYTTGFQDTQYF
clone_size: .
v_call: TRBV18
d_call: TRBD1
j_call: TRBJ2-3

cdr3_nt: TGCGCCAGCAGTCACGACAGGAACACTGAAGCTTTCTTT
cdr3_aa: CASSHDRNTEAFF
clone_size: .
v_call: TRBV5-1
d_call: .
j_call: TRBJ1-1

cdr3_nt: TGTGCCAGCAGTGAAACCGGGACGGGCTCCTACGAGCAGTACTTC
cdr3_aa: CASSETGTGSYEQYF
clone_size: .
v_call: TRBV28
d_call: .
j_call: TRBJ2-7

cdr3_nt: TGTGCCAGCAGCTTAGATCTTGCGGGAGGGCCAAGAGAGACCCAGTACTTC
cdr3_aa: CASSLDLAGGPRETQYF
clone_size: .
v_call: TRBV11-2
d_call: TRBD2
j_call: TRBJ2-5